This is a list of T cell receptor beta chains from one sample in a study of blood T cell repertoires in COVID-19. Profiled with immunoSEQ multiplex PCR; TCRdb holds only in-frame clones, not every one. The profile shows a few hundred thousand clones, 85% to 90% of them singletons. What was sequenced was peripheral blood. These TCRs come from a man between 60 and 75 years old who had recovered from COVID-19. The CDR3 runs from the conserved cysteine through the conserved F or W.

CDR3aa	v_gene	j_gene
CASSLGQGTGITGELFF	TRBV5-1	TRBJ2-2
CASSLGITGVWGGSEKLFF	TRBV7-2	TRBJ1-4
CASSPGHQNYGYTF	TRBV7-8	TRBJ1-2
CASPSPWDMSGNTIYF	TRBV19	TRBJ1-3
CASSPGTSVSYEQYF	TRBV18	TRBJ2-7
CASSESGLAGGDTDTQYF	TRBV10-1	TRBJ2-3
CASSLGGTTNEKLFF	TRBV28	TRBJ1-4
CAITSDRAYGYTF	TRBV10-3	TRBJ1-2
CASKKTGYSPLHF	TRBV27	TRBJ1-6
CSARDFPRHFF	TRBV20-1	TRBJ1-1
CASSLGASGGSNTQYF	TRBV5-5	TRBJ2-3
CSGGLAGGSYNEQFF	TRBV29-1	TRBJ2-1
CASSDFYEQYF	TRBV2	TRBJ2-7
CAISEGSAHNEQFF	TRBV6-5	TRBJ2-1
CASSLGQGGTQYF	TRBV2	TRBJ2-5
CSVEVWTSGNLHEQYF	TRBV29-1	TRBJ2-7
CASSSLGRGLDNEQFF	TRBV27	TRBJ2-1
CSASIGVPGYTF	TRBV20-1	TRBJ1-2
CASTPFFQPQHF	TRBV12-3/TRBV12-4	TRBJ1-5
CASSYSTAVGDTQYF	TRBV6-5	TRBJ2-3
CASSQATYEQYF	TRBV2	TRBJ2-7
CASSEGSGRGEQYF	TRBV10-1	TRBJ2-7
CASRTGGQPQHF	TRBV6-5	TRBJ1-5
CASSADLSSGGLEFF	TRBV3-1/TRBV3-2	TRBJ2-1
CASRYGLDYNEQFF	TRBV5-1	TRBJ2-1
CSVAGTLNTEAFF	TRBV29-1	TRBJ1-1
CASSEGTSGYNEQFF	TRBV6-1	TRBJ2-1
CASSEGTAYGYTF	TRBV10-2	TRBJ1-2
CANLRDRGGRGEQYF	TRBV27	TRBJ2-7
CASTRSTGVTDEQYF	TRBV2	TRBJ2-7
CASSQDGQGAGGYTF	TRBV4-3	TRBJ1-2
CASSSRQGSLNTEAFF	TRBV6-5	TRBJ1-1
CSASPAGHYEQYF	TRBV20-1	TRBJ2-7
CASSLGQSNTEAFF	TRBV28	TRBJ1-1
CATSVSFGEGPSTDTQYF	TRBV24-1	TRBJ2-3
CASSESAGADQFFADTQYF	TRBV10-1	TRBJ2-3
CASSIQGSDTQYF	TRBV5-1	TRBJ2-3
CASISPQGWNGYTF	TRBV19	TRBJ1-2
CASSLEREMNTEAFF	TRBV5-4	TRBJ1-1
CASSISGQGSNTGELFF	TRBV19	TRBJ2-2
CASSRGMNTEAFF	TRBV12-3/TRBV12-4	TRBJ1-1
CASSIRLAGHYEQYF	TRBV28	TRBJ2-7
CASSLNRQAYEQYF	TRBV4-3	TRBJ2-7
CASSFTHDTAGANVLTF	TRBV9	TRBJ2-6
CSVATGNYGYTF	TRBV29-1	TRBJ1-2
CSANRDWRFF	TRBV20-1	TRBJ2-1
CASAPRGTSNSPLHF	TRBV3-1/TRBV3-2	TRBJ1-6
CASSSSSGRRGDEQYF	TRBV27	TRBJ2-7
CASSWPQGPLNTEAFF	TRBV5-6	TRBJ1-1